Each of the 8 T cell receptor beta chains below was sequenced from the same sample in a study of OX40 agonist ivuxolimab in advanced cancers. Sequenced by immunoSEQ multiplex PCR; TCRdb stores in-frame clones only, minus some. The table shows 70,000 to 90,000 clones, with approximately 89% occurring only once. This material consisted of CD4+ or CD8+ T cells sorted from blood, taken in a trial of the OX40 agonist ivuxolimab. Source of these receptors: an adult with an advanced solid tumor such as melanoma, head and neck, liver or kidney cancer.

This rearrangement joins TRBV5-1 to TRBJ1-3; possible D gene TRBD1, 6 bases. Trimming stripped 4 bases from V and 10 bases from J, with 12 bases between. This CDR3 has 12 amino acids. Germline assignment: CDR1 SGHRS and CDR2 YFSETQ. In DNA, the CDR3 is TGCGCCAGCAGCCAAGAGACAGGTACCATATATTTT. Translated, it gives CASSQETGTIYF.

This clone was counted a single time. The chain uses TRBV28 and TRBJ1-4; TRBD1 agrees at 8 bases. V lost 5 bases to trimming and J lost 6 bases; unmatched junction nucleotides: 11. Germline V gene data show CDR1 as MDHEN and CDR2 as SYDVKM. The CDR3 has 16 residues. The CDR3 DNA is TGTGCCAGCAGTCCCCCTTCAGGGGGCGGTCATGAAAAACTGTTTTTT. Translated, it gives CASSPPSGGGHEKLFF. Complete variable domain (other parts from reference TRBV28 and TRBJ1-4): DVKVTQSSRYLVKRTGEKVFLECVQDMDHENMFWYRQDPGLGLRLIYFSYDVKMKEKGDIPEGYSVSREKKERFSLILESASTNQTSMYLCASSPPSGGGHEKLFFGSGTQLSVL.

The chain is built from TRBV27 and TRBJ1-6; D ambiguous. V was trimmed by 2 bases and J by 3 bases, leaving 8 bases between them. In germline, CDR1 is MNHEY, CDR2 SMNVEV (reference sequence). CDR3 length: 15 amino acids. In nucleotides, the CDR3 is TGTGCCAGCAGTTTAACACGAGGCTATAATTCACCCCTCCACTTT. Protein sequence: CASSLTRGYNSPLHF.

This chain connects TRBV10-3 to TRBJ1-5; D is unresolved. CDR1 ENHRY and CDR2 SYGVKD come from the germline V gene. Between the trimmed V and J ends, which lost 6 bases and 0 bases, there was a span of 6 bases. The CDR3 length is 13 residues. The CDR3 region has the DNA TGTGCCATCAGGGTTGATAGCAATCAGCCCCAGCATTTT. This encodes CAIRVDSNQPQHF.

Sample share makes this clone medium-sized. V gene TRBV10-1 combines with J gene TRBJ2-7; D gene uncertain. The CDR3 spans 12 residues. The germline V and J ends were trimmed by 8 bases and 3 bases, with 11 bases remaining between them. Germline assignment: CDR1 WNHNN and CDR2 SYGVQD (reference sequence). The CDR3 region is CASGDWVYEQYF. DNA for the CDR3: TGCGCCAGCGGGGATTGGGTCTACGAGCAGTACTTC.

The chain links TRBV5-4 to TRBJ2-1; 7 bases align to TRBD2. This CDR3 region has 15 residues. J gave up 7 bases and V 1 base, and 8 bases lay outside the gene matches. CDR1 is SGHNT, CDR2 YYREEE, per germline (reference sequence). The CDR3 region is CASSLNSGGGNEQFF. Written as DNA, the CDR3 is TGTGCCAGCAGCTTGAATTCGGGAGGAGGAAATGAGCAGTTCTTC.

This sequence joins TRBV9 and TRBJ2-5, with 14 bases that match TRBD2. The CDR3 loop spans 16 amino acids. With V trimmed by 4 bases and J by 5 bases, 7 bases remained unmatched. Germline V gene sequence: CDR1 SGDLS, CDR2 YYNGEE. CDR3 protein: CASSRRGLAGEETQYF. In DNA form, the CDR3 reads TGTGCCAGCAGCCGTAGGGGACTAGCGGGAGAGGAGACCCAGTACTTC.

The J gene is TRBJ2-5, the V gene TRBV7-2, with D maybe TRBD1 (6 bases). V was pared by 2 bases and J by 1 base, with 8 bases between. The CDR3 extends over 14 amino acids. The germline CDR1 and CDR2 sequences are SGHTA and FQGNSA. The DNA of the CDR3 is TGTGCCAGCAGCTTAAGGACAGCCCAAGAGACCCAGTACTTC. It specifies CASSLRTAQETQYF.